This is a list of T cell receptor beta chains from one sample in a study of shared clonotypes between healthy human individuals. Sequenced by immunoSEQ multiplex PCR; TCRdb stores in-frame clones only, minus some. The sample has roughly 2,500,000 clones; 93% are singletons. The sequenced sample consisted of naive CD4+ T cells from PBMCs. All receptors derive from a man in his late teens or twenties in good health. Some clones in this sample may be carry-over from other donors' samples. Both conserved end residues are part of each CDR3. D genes are given only for firm matches. A row's size may be missing; if present it is once, few, many or a size class.

CDR3 DNA,CDR3 protein,V gene,clone size,J gene,D gene
TGTGCCAGCAGCCTTCCCGGGACTTACTACAATGAGCAGTTCTTC,CASSLPGTYYNEQFF,TRBV5-8,NA,TRBJ2-1,NA
TGCAGCGTTCGGCTTGGAGGCCCAGATACGCAGTATTTT,CSVRLGGPDTQYF,TRBV29-1,NA,TRBJ2-3,NA
TGCAGCGTGCGCGCCGGACTAGCGGGAGGATTTTACAATGAGCAGTTCTTC,CSVRAGLAGGFYNEQFF,TRBV29-1,NA,TRBJ2-1,TRBD2
TGCGCCAGCACGGCAGCCGACGTGTCTGTATACGAGCAGTACTTC,CASTAADVSVYEQYF,TRBV10-2,NA,TRBJ2-7,NA
TGTGCCACCATTCATCCCTTGAACACTGAAGCTTTCTTT,CATIHPLNTEAFF,TRBV25-1,NA,TRBJ1-1,NA
TGTGCCAGCAGTTTACGGAGCTCCAGCTCCTACGAGCAGTACTTC,CASSLRSSSSYEQYF,TRBV27,NA,TRBJ2-7,NA
TGTGCCAGCAGTTCCCAGATGAACACTGAAGCTTTCTTT,CASSSQMNTEAFF,TRBV28,NA,TRBJ1-1,NA
TGTGCCAGCAGTTACTCGAAACAACTGTCCTACGAGCAGTACTTC,CASSYSKQLSYEQYF,TRBV6-5,NA,TRBJ2-7,NA
TGTGCCAGCAGTTTCTCATACGGGTCTGGAAACACCATATATTTT,CASSFSYGSGNTIYF,TRBV28,NA,TRBJ1-3,NA
TGTGCCACCAGCAGAGAAATCGATAAAGAGACCCAGTACTTC,CATSREIDKETQYF,TRBV15,NA,TRBJ2-5,NA
TGTGCCAGCGGAGGACGGGTCGATACGCAGTATTTT,CASGGRVDTQYF,TRBV28,NA,TRBJ2-3,NA
TGTGCCAGTAGGACTAGCGCAACCTACAATGAGCAGTTCTTC,CASRTSATYNEQFF,TRBV19,NA,TRBJ2-1,TRBD2
TGTGCCTGGAACCTAGCGGGAGGGAGGAATGAGCAGTTCTTC,CAWNLAGGRNEQFF,TRBV30,NA,TRBJ2-1,TRBD2
TGTGCCAGCAGCTTGGTGGCCTTAGGAGGCTCCTACAATGAGCAGTTCTTC,CASSLVALGGSYNEQFF,TRBV5-5,NA,TRBJ2-1,NA
TGTGCCAGCAGCTTAGCCGGGCTAGCGGCTCAAGAGACCCAGTACTTC,CASSLAGLAAQETQYF,TRBV7-9,NA,TRBJ2-5,TRBD2
TGTGCCAGCAGTTTTATTCGCGGACTAGCGGGACGAACCGGGGAGCTGTTTTTT,CASSFIRGLAGRTGELFF,TRBV6-4,once,TRBJ2-2,TRBD2
TGTGCCAGCAGCTTATCAGCCGGCGGGAAGCTGGATGGCTACACCTTC,CASSLSAGGKLDGYTF,TRBV7-3,once,TRBJ1-2,NA
TGCGCCAGCAGCCCCGATGCGGGCAGGGGGCTAGGTGTGGCTTTCTTT,CASSPDAGRGLGVAFF,TRBV5-1,NA,TRBJ1-1,TRBD1
TGTGCCAGCTCACCATCTTTCTTGGGAGGGTTGAATTCACCCCTCCACTTT,CASSPSFLGGLNSPLHF,TRBV18,NA,TRBJ1-6,NA
TGTGCCAGCACCTGGGGAGGGGGAAGGTCCTACGAGCAGTACTTC,CASTWGGGRSYEQYF,TRBV28,once,TRBJ2-7,NA
TGCGCCAGCAGCCAAGACCCGACAGGGGAAGAGACCCAGTACTTC,CASSQDPTGEETQYF,TRBV4-3,NA,TRBJ2-5,TRBD1
TGCGCCAGCAGCTTGGGAGAGACAGGAAACACCATATATTTT,CASSLGETGNTIYF,TRBV5-1,NA,TRBJ1-3,NA
TGCAGCGTTGATGGGGCAAACTACGAGCAGTACTTC,CSVDGANYEQYF,TRBV29-1,NA,TRBJ2-7,NA
TGTGCCAGCAGCTTAGGGGAGGCCAACGTCCTGACTTTC,CASSLGEANVLTF,TRBV11-2,NA,TRBJ2-6,NA
TGTGCCAGCAGTCAAGACAGGGAGAACACTGAAGCTTTCTTT,CASSQDRENTEAFF,TRBV7-3,NA,TRBJ1-1,TRBD1
TGTGCCAGTAGTCCATGGGCGGGGGCTAACTATGGCTACACCTTC,CASSPWAGANYGYTF,TRBV19,NA,TRBJ1-2,NA
TGTGCCAGCAGCTTTGGCGGGGGCTCCTACAATGAGCAGTTCTTC,CASSFGGGSYNEQFF,TRBV11-3,NA,TRBJ2-1,TRBD2
TGTGCCAGCAGCTGGGGACAGGGAGCTAACTATGGCTACACCTTC,CASSWGQGANYGYTF,TRBV5-8,NA,TRBJ1-2,TRBD1
TGTGCCACTTCGGGCCCCCTGCGGACTGAAGCTTTCTTT,CATSGPLRTEAFF,TRBV19,NA,TRBJ1-1,NA
TGTGCCAGCAGCCCTGGGACAGTAACTAATGAAAAACTGTTTTTT,CASSPGTVTNEKLFF,TRBV28,NA,TRBJ1-4,TRBD1
TGTGCCAGCAGTTTAATAGAGCGTGGGGGGGACACTGAAGCTTTCTTT,CASSLIERGGDTEAFF,TRBV27,NA,TRBJ1-1,NA
TGTGCCAGCAGACGGACGGGCTTTTACGAGCAGTACTTC,CASRRTGFYEQYF,TRBV6-5,NA,TRBJ2-7,NA
TGTGCCAGCAGCTTAAGTTCAGGGTTCCCCTACAATGAGCAGTTCTTC,CASSLSSGFPYNEQFF,TRBV11-2,NA,TRBJ2-1,NA
TGTGCCAGCAGCTTGGCAGCTTACAATGAGCAGTTCTTC,CASSLAAYNEQFF,TRBV7-3,NA,TRBJ2-1,NA
TGTGCCAGCAGTTTGGCCGTCACTGAAGCTTTCTTT,CASSLAVTEAFF,TRBV28,NA,TRBJ1-1,NA
TGTGCCAGCAGCCTGGAGGGGGGCAGGAATCAGCCCCAGCATTTT,CASSLEGGRNQPQHF,TRBV27,NA,TRBJ1-5,NA
TGTGCCAGCAGTTTATTTGGGGCGGGTAGAGGCGGGGAGCTGTTTTTT,CASSLFGAGRGGELFF,TRBV27,NA,TRBJ2-2,NA
TGCGCCAGCAGCGAGACAGGGTTCGTCATCCCCCAGCATTTT,CASSETGFVIPQHF,TRBV4-1,NA,TRBJ1-5,TRBD1